The 6 T cell receptor beta chains listed next were all sequenced from one sample in a study of CD8+CD57+ T cells in acquired aplastic anemia. CD8+CD57+ cell expansion, shown by flow cytometry, had occurred in the patients selected for sequencing. Profiles of TCR beta VDJ and CDR3 were generated from a genomic DNA template. TCRdb re-analysed the reads in MiXCR, keeping a single row per CDR3 protein. This table holds 160,000 or so distinct CDR3 sequences, more than 45% found once. The material sequenced was sorted CD4+, CD8+, or CD8+CD57+ T cells (not recorded which) from PBMCs. The origin of the receptors is a human donor with aplastic anemia.

This clonotype counts as medium-sized (0.01 to 0.1%). The DNA of the CDR3 is TGTGCCATCAGTGGTCAGGGTGATGAAGCTTTCTTT. This codes for CAISGQGDEAFF. The J gene is TRBJ1-1, the V gene TRBV10-3, with a possible D match to TRBD1 (5 bases). Trimming removed 4 bases from V and 7 bases from J, with 10 bases in between. There are 12 residues in the CDR3. CDR1 and CDR2 (germline): ENHRY, SYGVKD.

Note on this clonotype: One base away lies a much larger clone, so this may be a sequencing read error. The chain links TRBV6-2 or TRBV6-3 to TRBJ1-1, with 11 bases identical to TRBD1. The CDR3 is 16 residues long. CDR1 and CDR2 from the germline V gene are MNHEY and SVGEGT. The CDR3 DNA reads as TGTGCCAGCAGCCGAGGACAGGGGGCAATGGGCACTGACGCTTTCTTT. It is translated as CASSRGQGAMGTDAFF.

V gene TRBV7-8 combines with J gene TRBJ1-2, with a possible D match to TRBD1 (6 bases). The CDR3 has 14 amino acids. V was shortened by 8 bases and J by 7 bases, with 20 bases between the two germline ends. Germline V gene data show CDR1 as SGHVS and CDR2 as FQNEAQ. This CDR3 reads CASSPTNRESGYTF. The CDR3 DNA is TGTGCCAGCTCACCCACCAACAGGGAGTCTGGCTACACCTTC.

This clonotype has at least ten counts. The chain uses TRBV12-3 or TRBV12-4 and TRBJ2-7, with D possibly being TRBD2 (7 bases). V dropped 8 bases and J dropped 6 bases, with 14 bases sitting between them. This CDR3 comprises 12 residues. The CDR3 DNA reads TGTGCCAGCGGGGGGGCAATCTCCGAGCAGTACTTC. Amino acid sequence: CASGGAISEQYF.

With regard to this clonotype: One base away lies a much larger clone, so this may be a sequencing read error. V is TRBV3-1 and J is TRBJ1-1; TRBD1 is a possible D gene (5 bases). The CDR3 consists of 14 residues. Germline V gene sequence: CDR1 LGHDT, CDR2 YNNKEL (reference sequence). The CDR3 DNA reads TGTTCCAGCAGCCAAGCCTGGGACGGAACTGAAGCTTTCTTT. It encodes CSSSQAWDGTEAFF. The complete variable domain, with remaining parts taken from reference TRBV3-1 and TRBJ1-1, reads DTAVSQTPKYLVTQMGNDKSIKCEQNLGHDTMYWYKQDSKKFLKIMFSYNNKELIINETVPNRFSPKSPDKAHLNLHINSLELGDSAVYFCSSSQAWDGTEAFFGQGTRLTVV.

V gene TRBV29-1 combines with J gene TRBJ2-7; D is ambiguous. Between the trimmed V and J ends, which lost 5 bases and 1 base, there was a span of 12 bases. The germline gives CDR1 SQVTM, CDR2 ANQGSEA. The CDR3 extends over 13 amino acids. The CDR3 sequence is CSVRPGDSYEQYF. CDR3 DNA: TGCAGCGTTCGGCCAGGTGATTCCTACGAGCAGTACTTC.